This T cell receptor (beta chain) was captured in a study of cytomegalovirus exposure and HLA in healthy donors. Researchers ran the PCR with 60 Vbeta and 13 Jbeta primers. Produced via immunoSEQ multiplex PCR; TCRdb's table is partial and in-frame only. The sample has about 59,000 clones, under 80% seen once; the top ten hold 6.8%. This clone was recorded only once. Germline V gives CDR1 LNHNV, CDR2 YYDKDF (reference sequence). The CDR3 consists of 13 residues. Trimming removed 8 bases at V and 4 bases at J, with 13 bases between. This TCR derives from a man aged 30 to 45 in good health and CMV-seropositive. The specimen was PBMCs. V is TRBV15 and J is TRBJ2-3; D is possibly TRBD2 (5 bases). Written as DNA, the CDR3 is TGTGCCACCGAGAGGTGGGGAGCAGATACGCAGTATTTT. Its protein is CATERWGADTQYF.